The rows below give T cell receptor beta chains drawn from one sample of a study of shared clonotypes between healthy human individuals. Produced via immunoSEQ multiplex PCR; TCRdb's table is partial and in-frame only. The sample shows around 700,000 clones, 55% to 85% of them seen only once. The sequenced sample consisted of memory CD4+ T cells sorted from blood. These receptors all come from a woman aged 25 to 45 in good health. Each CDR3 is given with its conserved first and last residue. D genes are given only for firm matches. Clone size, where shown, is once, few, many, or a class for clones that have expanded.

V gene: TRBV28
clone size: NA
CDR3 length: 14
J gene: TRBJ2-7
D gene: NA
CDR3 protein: CASSPSDWGYEQYF
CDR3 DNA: TGTGCCAGCAGTCCATCCGATTGGGGCTACGAGCAGTACTTC

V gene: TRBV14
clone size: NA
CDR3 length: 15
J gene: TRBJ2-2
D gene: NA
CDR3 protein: CASSRGSARGGELFF
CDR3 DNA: TGTGCCAGCAGCCGAGGGTCTGCCCGGGGCGGGGAGCTGTTTTTT

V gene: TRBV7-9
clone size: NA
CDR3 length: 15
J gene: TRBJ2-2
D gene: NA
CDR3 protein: CASSSTQGRAGELFF
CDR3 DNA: TGTGCCAGCAGCTCTACCCAGGGGAGGGCCGGGGAGCTGTTTTTT

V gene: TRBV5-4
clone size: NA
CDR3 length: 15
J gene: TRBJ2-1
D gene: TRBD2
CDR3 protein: CASSLRLAAYNEQFF
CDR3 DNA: TGTGCCAGCAGCTTGCGACTAGCGGCCTACAATGAGCAGTTCTTC

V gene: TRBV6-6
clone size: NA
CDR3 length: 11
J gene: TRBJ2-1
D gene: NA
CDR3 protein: CASSQQNEQFF
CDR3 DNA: TGTGCCAGCAGTCAACAGAATGAGCAGTTCTTC

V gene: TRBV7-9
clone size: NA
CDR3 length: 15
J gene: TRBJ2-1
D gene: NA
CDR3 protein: CASSLAGRGGNEQFF
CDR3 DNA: TGTGCCAGCAGCTTAGCGGGCAGGGGAGGTAATGAGCAGTTCTTC

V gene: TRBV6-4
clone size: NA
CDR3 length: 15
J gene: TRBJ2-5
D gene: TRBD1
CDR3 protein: CASSERTGWTETQYF
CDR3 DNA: TGTGCCAGCAGCGAGAGGACAGGGTGGACTGAGACCCAGTACTTC

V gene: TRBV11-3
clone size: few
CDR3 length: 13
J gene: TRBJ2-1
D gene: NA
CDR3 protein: CASSSYLHNEQFF
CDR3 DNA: TGTGCCAGCAGCTCTTACCTTCACAATGAGCAGTTCTTC

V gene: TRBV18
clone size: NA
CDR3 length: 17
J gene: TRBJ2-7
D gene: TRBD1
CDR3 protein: CASSPKAVRQGAYEQYF
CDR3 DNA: TGTGCCAGCTCACCAAAGGCGGTGAGACAGGGAGCCTACGAGCAGTACTTC

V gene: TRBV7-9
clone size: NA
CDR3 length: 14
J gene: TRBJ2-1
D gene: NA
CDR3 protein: CASSSTVRYNEQFF
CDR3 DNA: TGTGCCAGCAGCTCGACAGTCCGATACAATGAGCAGTTCTTC

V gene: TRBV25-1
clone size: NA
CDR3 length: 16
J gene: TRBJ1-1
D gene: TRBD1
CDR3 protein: CASSESLGQGNTEAFF
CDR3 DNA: TGTGCCAGCAGTGAATCTCTGGGACAGGGGAACACTGAAGCTTTCTTT

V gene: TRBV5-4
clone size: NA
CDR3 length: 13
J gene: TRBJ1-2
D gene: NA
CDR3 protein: CASSLSGGKGYTF
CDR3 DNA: TGTGCCAGCAGCTTGTCGGGGGGCAAGGGCTACACCTTC

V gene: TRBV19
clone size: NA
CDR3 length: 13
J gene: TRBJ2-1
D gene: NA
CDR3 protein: CASSIDLAREQFF
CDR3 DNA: TGTGCCAGTAGTATAGATCTAGCCCGAGAGCAGTTCTTC

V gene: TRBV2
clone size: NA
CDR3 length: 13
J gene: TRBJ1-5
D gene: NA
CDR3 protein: CASTFSSNQPQHF
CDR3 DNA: TGTGCCAGCACCTTTTCCAGCAATCAGCCCCAGCATTTT

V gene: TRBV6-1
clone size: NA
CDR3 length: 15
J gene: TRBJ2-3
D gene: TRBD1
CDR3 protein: CASSRPGTGIDTQYF
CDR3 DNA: TGTGCCAGCAGTCGCCCCGGGACAGGGATCGATACGCAGTATTTT

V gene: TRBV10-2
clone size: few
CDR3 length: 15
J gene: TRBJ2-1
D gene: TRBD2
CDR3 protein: CASIRTSGSLNEQFF
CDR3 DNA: TGCGCCAGCATCAGGACTAGCGGGAGCCTAAATGAGCAGTTCTTC

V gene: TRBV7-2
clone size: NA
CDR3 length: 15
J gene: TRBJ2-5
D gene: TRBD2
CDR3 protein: CASSQAGGRQETQYF
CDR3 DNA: TGTGCCAGCAGCCAGGCCGGGGGGAGACAAGAGACCCAGTACTTC

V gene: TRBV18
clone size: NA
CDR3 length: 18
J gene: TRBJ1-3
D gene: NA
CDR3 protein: CASSPIRWGANSGNTIYF
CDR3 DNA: TGTGCCAGCTCACCGATCCGGTGGGGGGCCAACTCTGGAAACACCATATATTTT

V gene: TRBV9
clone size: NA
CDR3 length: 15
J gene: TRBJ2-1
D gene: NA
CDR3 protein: CASSVRISSYNEQFF
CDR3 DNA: TGTGCCAGCAGCGTTCGGATCTCCTCCTACAATGAGCAGTTCTTC

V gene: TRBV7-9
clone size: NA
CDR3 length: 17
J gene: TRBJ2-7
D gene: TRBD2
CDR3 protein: CASSPTVPKRGTYEQYF
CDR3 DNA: TGTGCCAGCAGCCCGACCGTTCCCAAGCGGGGCACCTACGAGCAGTACTTC

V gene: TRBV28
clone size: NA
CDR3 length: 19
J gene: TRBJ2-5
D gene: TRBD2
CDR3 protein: CASNPPGLAGGLAGETQYF
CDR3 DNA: TGTGCCAGCAACCCTCCGGGACTAGCGGGAGGGCTGGCGGGGGAGACCCAGTACTTC

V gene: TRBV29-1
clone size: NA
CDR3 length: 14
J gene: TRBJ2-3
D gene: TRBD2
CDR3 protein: CSANLAVITDTQYF
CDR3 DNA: TGCAGCGCTAATCTAGCGGTAATCACAGATACGCAGTATTTT

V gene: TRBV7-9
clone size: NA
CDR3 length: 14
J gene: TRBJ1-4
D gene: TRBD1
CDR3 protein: CASSRTGDRVKLFF
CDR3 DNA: TGTGCCAGCAGCCGCACAGGGGATAGGGTAAAACTGTTTTTT

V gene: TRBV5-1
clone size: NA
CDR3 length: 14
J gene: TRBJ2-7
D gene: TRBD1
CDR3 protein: CASSFGTVGNEQYF
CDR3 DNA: TGCGCCAGCAGCTTCGGGACAGTGGGGAACGAGCAGTACTTC

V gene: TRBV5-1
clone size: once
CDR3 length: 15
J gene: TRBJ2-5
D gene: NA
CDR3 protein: CASSLMSWTQETQYF
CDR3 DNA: TGCGCCAGCAGCTTGATGAGCTGGACCCAAGAGACCCAGTACTTC

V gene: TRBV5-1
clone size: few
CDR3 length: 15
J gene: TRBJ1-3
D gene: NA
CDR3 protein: CASSLGRPSGNTIYF
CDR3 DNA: TGCGCCAGCAGCTTGGGCCGGCCCTCTGGAAACACCATATATTTT

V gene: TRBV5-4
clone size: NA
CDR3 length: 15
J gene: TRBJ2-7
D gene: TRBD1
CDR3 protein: CASSLDPGQGREQYF
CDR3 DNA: TGTGCCAGCAGCTTGGACCCGGGACAGGGTCGAGAGCAGTACTTC

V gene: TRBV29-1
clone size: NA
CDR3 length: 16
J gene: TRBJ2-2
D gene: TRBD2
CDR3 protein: CSVVEAGGYFMGELFF
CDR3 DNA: TGCAGCGTTGTCGAAGCGGGAGGGTATTTTATGGGGGAGCTGTTTTTT

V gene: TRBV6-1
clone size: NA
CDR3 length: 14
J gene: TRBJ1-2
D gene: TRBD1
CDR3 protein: CASTETGPNYGYTF
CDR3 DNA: TGTGCCAGCACTGAGACAGGGCCTAACTATGGCTACACCTTC

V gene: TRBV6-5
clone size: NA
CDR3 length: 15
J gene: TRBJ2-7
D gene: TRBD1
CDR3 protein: CASSYNRGRPYEQYF
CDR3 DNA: TGTGCCAGCAGTTATAACAGGGGGCGTCCCTACGAGCAGTACTTC

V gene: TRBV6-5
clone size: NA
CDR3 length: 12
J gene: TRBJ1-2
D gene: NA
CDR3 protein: CASSYSGNGYTF
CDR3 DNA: TGTGCCAGCAGTTACTCGGGTAATGGCTACACCTTC

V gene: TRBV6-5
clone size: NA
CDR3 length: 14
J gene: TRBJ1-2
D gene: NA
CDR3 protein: CASSYNRDNYGYTF
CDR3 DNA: TGTGCCAGCAGTTACAACAGGGATAACTATGGCTACACCTTC